The sequence of this TCR beta chain was determined in a study of regulatory T cells in long-lasting Graves disease listed by TCRdb under 2021. Turning to the overall study: Antithyroid drugs had been taken for less than 3 months by newly diagnosed Graves' disease patients. Peripheral blood TCR sequencing and RNA sequencing compared persistent Graves' disease patients with newly diagnosed Graves' disease patients. The study took place in China and was registered as a clinical trial. A total of 33 samples underwent TCR sequencing, from around 13 patients with persistent Graves' disease and roughly 20 patients with newly diagnosed Graves' disease.

General conclusions and limits of the study: Because the primary lesion, thyroid tissue, could not be accessed, the study looked at peripheral blood alone. Compared with newly diagnosed patients, patients with persistent Graves' disease had lower TCR Shannon entropy and fewer highly expanded clones, which suggests clonal expansion. Sequencing and analysis were restricted to the TCR beta chain. TRBV28, TRBJ1-2 and TRBJ2-5 were preferentially used in persistent disease, while TRBV20-1 and TRBJ2-1 were favored in newly diagnosed disease. A larger number of public clonotypes was shared among persistent patients (around 2,500) than among newly diagnosed patients (about 990). As a limitation, the authors acknowledged that the small sample size may reduce accuracy.

From the cysteine through the phenylalanine, the CDR3 covers 13 amino acids. Just CDR3 DNA is preserved here, 39 bases in frame from base 1. CDR1 SNHLY and CDR2 FYNNEI are derived from the germline V gene. Concerning this clonotype itself: It has no known antigen specificity. This sequence may be a read error, since a much larger clone differs from it by one base.

The library was obtained by multiplex PCR. TCRdb names Illumina HiSeq 4000 as the instrument used. iRepertoire HTBI primers and Arm-PCR amplification of CDR3 regions were used to construct TCR beta libraries. Gel purification was performed on PCR products prior to sequencing. The source study handled its data this way. A total of around 66 TRBV and some 13 TRBJ segments were identified across samples and were used for gene usage analysis of CDR3 amino acid clonotypes. COPE and FqMerger were used to merge the filtered high-quality paired reads into contigs. BLAST was used to align contigs to IMGT TRBV, TRBD and TRBJ reference genes, with CDR3 defined following IMGT. Any clonotype with a frequency above 0.1% was counted as a highly expanded clone. Shannon entropy served as the measure of repertoire diversity, while the Gini coefficient captured V-J evenness. Public clonotypes were defined as clonotypes shared by more than one individual. TCRdb reprocessing: public reads trimmed at Q25 with fastp, clones called with MiXCR, in-frame beta chains kept. Rows matching on CDR3 protein sequence are summarized as one entry with the most common DNA and genes. TCRdb assigned the V and J calls; the authors' analysis was not used. Present in this sample are approximately 350,000 distinct CDR3 sequences, about 12% of which were seen just once. The ten largest clonotypes hold approximately 17% of the sample.

The meaning of the sample's time point label: newly diagnosed GD, antithyroid drugs for less than 3 months. For both TCR sequencing and RNA sequencing, RNA was extracted from PBMCs in TRIzol. Graves' disease was diagnosed according to American Thyroid Association guidelines. Recruitment of patients was carried out at an endocrinology department in Xi'an, China. Each patient gave approximately 8.8 milliliters of peripheral blood, collected in an EDTA anticoagulant tube. Ficoll Paque Plus density gradient separation was used to isolate PBMCs, and no further T cell sorting was done. RNA quality was checked with an Agilent 2100 Bioanalyzer and agarose gel, and concentration with a NanoDrop 2000. The data also belong to a second study, concerning T cells in Graves' hyperthyroidism and ophthalmopathy. Taken from the second paper: Stable Graves' hyperthyroidism was defined as the absence of progression to ophthalmopathy over 18 months of follow-up. Hyperthyroidism patients were newly diagnosed, with disease duration under 2 months, and aged 18 to 65 years. The study excluded patients with uncontrolled infections, other autoimmune diseases, pregnancy or lactation. Diagnoses were established on the basis of clinical symptoms, serum thyroxine and TRAb, thyroid ultrasound, and orbital computed tomography. A first-round RT-PCR of the TCR CDR3 used the HTBI primer set with the Qiagen OneStep RT-PCR kit. Most expanded thyroid clonotypes (frequency above 0.001) were also detected in blood, a finding suggesting that blood repertoires may reflect thyroid immune responses. A model built on a 13 V-J signature distinguished ophthalmopathy from stable hyperthyroidism, reaching about 89% sensitivity and around 81% specificity in cross-validation and 80%/75% in testing. In validation, the model predicted progression to ophthalmopathy with roughly 66% sensitivity and approximately 74% specificity, a median of approximately 6.7 months before onset. TCR V-J signatures able to tell the groups apart were searched for in a discovery cohort of 100 or so patients, of whom more than 40 had Graves' ophthalmopathy and more than 55 had stable Graves' hyperthyroidism. Prospective prediction of ophthalmopathy was tested in an independent validation cohort consisting of fewer than 20 hyperthyroidism patients and about 17 patients who later progressed to ophthalmopathy. For training and testing, the 80 to 100 patients in the discovery cohort were randomly divided in a 7:3 ratio. Thyroid tissue and blood T-cell repertoires from six Graves' hyperthyroidism patients were also compared in the study. After blood sampling, hyperthyroidism patients were treated with methimazole at a starting dose of 30 mg daily, and ophthalmopathy patients were treated with high-dose intravenous methylprednisolone. Libraries were constructed in a second round of multiplex PCR, after which size selection and purification were carried out. The libraries were sequenced on an Illumina HiSeq2000 using paired-end 100 bp reads. SOAPnuke was used to process the raw data, throwing out any read that contained adapters or uncalled bases, had a mean Phred below 15, or lacked an exact constant-primer or identifier match. COPE v1.2.5 was used to merge high-quality paired reads, and clonotypes were defined as unique nucleotide sequences. MiTCR v1.1 was used to align clonotypes to the IMGT TRBV, TRBD and TRBJ reference segments. Only V-J combinations with frequency above 0.0001, covering about 99% of repertoires, were analysed. The TCS score was defined as the ratio of F50 (clonal expansion) to E x V (chaos), calculated using BLOSUM62-based TCRdist between CDR3 peptides within each V-J. Welch's t-statistics and random forest reduced some 510 V-J features to 13, which were used in a naive Bayes classifier (R e1071). No statistical method was used to fix the sample size in advance, and group allocation was not hidden from the investigators. TCR Vbeta CDR3 sequencing of roughly 140 peripheral blood samples (43 ophthalmopathy, 70 to 85 hyperthyroidism and roughly 17 progressor patients) is reported in the paper.

This sample comprised peripheral blood mononuclear cells (PBMCs), obtained at new diagnosis, from a patient treated with antithyroid drugs. This TCR was sampled from a woman younger than 30 with Graves disease. Donor details come from another sample of the same person, matched by shared clones. The chain was built from TRBV2 and TRBJ2-1; the D gene remains uncertain. The DNA end is a closer match to TRBJ2-5, so the J assignment may be wrong. The CDR3 reads CANSEWEGETQYF. The DNA sequence is TGTGCCAACAGTGAATGGGAAGGAGAGACCCAGTACTTC.